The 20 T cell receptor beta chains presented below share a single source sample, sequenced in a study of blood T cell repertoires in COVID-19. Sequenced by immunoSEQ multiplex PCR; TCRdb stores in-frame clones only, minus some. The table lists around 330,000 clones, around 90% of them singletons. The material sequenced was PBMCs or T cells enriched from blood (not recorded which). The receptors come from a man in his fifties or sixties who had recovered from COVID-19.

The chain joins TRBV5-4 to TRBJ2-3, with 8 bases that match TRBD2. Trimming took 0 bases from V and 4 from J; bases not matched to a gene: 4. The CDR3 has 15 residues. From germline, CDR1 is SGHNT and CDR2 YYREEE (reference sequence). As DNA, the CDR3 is TGTGCCAGCAGCTTGGAAAGCGGGGGATCAGATACGCAGTATTTT. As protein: CASSLESGGSDTQYF.

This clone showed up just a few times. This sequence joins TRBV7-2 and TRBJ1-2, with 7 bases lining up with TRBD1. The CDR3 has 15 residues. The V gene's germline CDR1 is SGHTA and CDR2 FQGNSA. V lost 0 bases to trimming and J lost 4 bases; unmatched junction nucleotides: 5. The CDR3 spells CASSLAGQATYGYTF. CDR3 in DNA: TGTGCCAGCAGCTTAGCTGGACAGGCGACCTATGGCTACACCTTC.

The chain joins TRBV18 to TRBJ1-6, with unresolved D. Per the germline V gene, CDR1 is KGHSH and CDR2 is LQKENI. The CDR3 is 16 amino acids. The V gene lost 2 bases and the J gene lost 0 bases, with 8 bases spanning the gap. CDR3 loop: CASSPTEGSYNSPLHF. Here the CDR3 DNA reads TGTGCCAGCTCACCAACCGAGGGCTCCTATAATTCACCCCTCCACTTT.

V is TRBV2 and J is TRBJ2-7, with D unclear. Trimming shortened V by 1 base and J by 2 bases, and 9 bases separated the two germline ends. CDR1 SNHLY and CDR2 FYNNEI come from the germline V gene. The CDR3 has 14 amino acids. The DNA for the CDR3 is TGTGCCAGCAGTGAAGGGCAGGCGCCCTACGAGCAGTACTTC. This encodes CASSEGQAPYEQYF.

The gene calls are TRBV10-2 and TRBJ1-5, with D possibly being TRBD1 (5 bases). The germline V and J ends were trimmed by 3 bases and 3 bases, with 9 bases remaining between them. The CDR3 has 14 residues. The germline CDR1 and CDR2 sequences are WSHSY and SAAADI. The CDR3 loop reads CASSDGGYNQPQHF. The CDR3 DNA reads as TGCGCCAGCAGTGACGGGGGGTACAATCAGCCCCAGCATTTT.

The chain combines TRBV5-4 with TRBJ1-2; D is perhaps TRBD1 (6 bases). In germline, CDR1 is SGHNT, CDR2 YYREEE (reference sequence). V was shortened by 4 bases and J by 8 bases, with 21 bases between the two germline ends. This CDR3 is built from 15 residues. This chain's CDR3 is CASSQLRGGLEGYTF. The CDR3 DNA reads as TGTGCCAGCAGCCAACTAAGGGGGGGTCTGGAAGGCTACACCTTC. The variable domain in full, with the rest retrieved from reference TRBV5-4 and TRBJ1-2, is ETGVTQSPTHLIKTRGQQVTLRCSSQSGHNTVSWYQQALGQGPQFIFQYYREEENGRGNFPPRFSGLQFPNYSSELNVNALELDDSALYLCASSQLRGGLEGYTFGSGTRLTVV.

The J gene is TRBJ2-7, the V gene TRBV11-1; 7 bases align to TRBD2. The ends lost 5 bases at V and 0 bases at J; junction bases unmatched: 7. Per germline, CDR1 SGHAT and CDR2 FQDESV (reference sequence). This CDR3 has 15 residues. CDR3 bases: TGTGCCAGCAGCCCGTTGGAGCGGGGCTCCTACGAGCAGTACTTC. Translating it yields CASSPLERGSYEQYF.

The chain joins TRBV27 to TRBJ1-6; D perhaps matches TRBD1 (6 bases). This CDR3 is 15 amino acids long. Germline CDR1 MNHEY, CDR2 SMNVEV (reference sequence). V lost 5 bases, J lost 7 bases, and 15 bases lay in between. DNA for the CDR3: TGTGCCAGCAGTCCCGTCGACGGGACAAATTCACCCCTCCACTTT. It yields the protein CASSPVDGTNSPLHF.

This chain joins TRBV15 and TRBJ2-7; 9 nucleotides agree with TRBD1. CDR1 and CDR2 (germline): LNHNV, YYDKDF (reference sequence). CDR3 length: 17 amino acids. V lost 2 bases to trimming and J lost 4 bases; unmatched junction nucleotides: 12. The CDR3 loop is CATSRLSRDREDYEQYF. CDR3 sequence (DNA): TGTGCCACCAGCAGACTCTCCCGGGACAGGGAGGATTACGAGCAGTACTTC.

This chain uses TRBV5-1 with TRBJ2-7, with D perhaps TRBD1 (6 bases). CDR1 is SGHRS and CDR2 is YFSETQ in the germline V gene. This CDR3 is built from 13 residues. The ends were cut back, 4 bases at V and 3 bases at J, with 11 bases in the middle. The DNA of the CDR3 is TGCGCCAGCAGCCCGGGACATATCTACGAGCAGTACTTC. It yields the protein CASSPGHIYEQYF.

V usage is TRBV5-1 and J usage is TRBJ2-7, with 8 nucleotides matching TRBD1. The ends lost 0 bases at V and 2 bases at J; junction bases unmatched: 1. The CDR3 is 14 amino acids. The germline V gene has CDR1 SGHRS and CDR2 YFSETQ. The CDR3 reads CASSLGTGPYEQYF. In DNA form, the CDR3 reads TGCGCCAGCAGCTTGGGGACAGGGCCCTACGAGCAGTACTTC.

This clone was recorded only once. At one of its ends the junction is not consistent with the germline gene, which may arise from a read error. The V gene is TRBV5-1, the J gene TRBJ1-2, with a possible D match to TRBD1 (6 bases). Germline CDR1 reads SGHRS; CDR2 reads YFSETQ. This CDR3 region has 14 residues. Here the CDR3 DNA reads TGCGCCAGGACAGAGCAGGGGAGCCCTTATGACTACACCTTC. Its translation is CARTEQGSPYDYTF. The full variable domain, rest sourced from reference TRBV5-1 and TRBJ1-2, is KAGVTQTPRYLIKTRGQQVTLSCSPISGHRSVSWYQQTPGQGLQFLFEYFSETQRNKGNFPGRFSGRQFSNSRSEMNVSTLELGDSALYLCARTEQGSPYDYTFGSGTRLTVV.

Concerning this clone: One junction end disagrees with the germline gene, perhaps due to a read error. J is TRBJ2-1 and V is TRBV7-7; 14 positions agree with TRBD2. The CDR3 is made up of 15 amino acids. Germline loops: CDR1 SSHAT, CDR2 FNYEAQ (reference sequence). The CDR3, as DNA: TGTGCTAGCAGCGCCGGGACTAGCGGGAGTGGTGAGCAGTTCTTC. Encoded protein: CASSAGTSGSGEQFF.

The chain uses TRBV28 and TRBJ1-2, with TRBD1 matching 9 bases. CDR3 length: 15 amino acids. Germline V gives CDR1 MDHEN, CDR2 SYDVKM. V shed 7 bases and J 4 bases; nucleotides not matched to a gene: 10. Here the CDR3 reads CASTEGQGRTYGYTF. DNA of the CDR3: TGTGCCAGCACCGAGGGACAGGGAAGAACCTATGGCTACACCTTC.

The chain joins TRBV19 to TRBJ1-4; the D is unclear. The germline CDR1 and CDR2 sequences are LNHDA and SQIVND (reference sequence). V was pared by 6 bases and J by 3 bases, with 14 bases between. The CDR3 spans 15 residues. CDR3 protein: CASSVIPGANEKLFF. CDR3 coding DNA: TGTGCCAGTAGCGTGATCCCAGGTGCTAATGAAAAACTGTTTTTT.

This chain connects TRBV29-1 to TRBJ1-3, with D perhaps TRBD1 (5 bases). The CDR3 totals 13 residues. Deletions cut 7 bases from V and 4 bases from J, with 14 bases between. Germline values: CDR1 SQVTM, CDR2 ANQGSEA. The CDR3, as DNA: TGCAGCGCGCGGCAGGGTAACGGAAACACCATATATTTT. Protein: CSARQGNGNTIYF.

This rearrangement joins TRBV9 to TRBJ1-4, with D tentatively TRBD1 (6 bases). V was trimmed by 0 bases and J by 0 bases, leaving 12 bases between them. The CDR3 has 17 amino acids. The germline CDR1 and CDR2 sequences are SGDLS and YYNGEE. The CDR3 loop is CASSVGQGRPTNEKLFF. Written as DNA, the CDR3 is TGTGCCAGCAGCGTAGGGCAGGGGCGGCCAACTAATGAAAAACTGTTTTTT.

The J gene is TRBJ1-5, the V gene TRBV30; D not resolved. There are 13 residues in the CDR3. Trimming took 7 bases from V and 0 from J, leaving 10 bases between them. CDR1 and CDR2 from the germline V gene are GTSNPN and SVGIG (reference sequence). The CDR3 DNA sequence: TGTGCCTCGAGCCGGGATAGCAATCAGCCCCAGCATTTT. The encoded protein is CASSRDSNQPQHF.

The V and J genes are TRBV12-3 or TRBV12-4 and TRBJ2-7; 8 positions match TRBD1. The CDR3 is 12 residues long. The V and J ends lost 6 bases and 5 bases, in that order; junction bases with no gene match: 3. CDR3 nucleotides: TGTGCCAGCAGGTTGACAGGGGACGAGCAGTACTTC. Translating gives CASRLTGDEQYF.

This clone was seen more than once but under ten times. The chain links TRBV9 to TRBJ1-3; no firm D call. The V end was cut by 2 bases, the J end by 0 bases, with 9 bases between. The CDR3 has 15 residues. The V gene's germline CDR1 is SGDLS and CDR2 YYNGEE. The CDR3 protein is CASSVVSNSGNTIYF. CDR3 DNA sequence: TGTGCCAGCAGCGTCGTCAGTAACTCTGGAAACACCATATATTTT.